This record covers a single TCR beta chain. Its specificity is unknown. This specimen comes from a study of cytomegalovirus exposure and HLA in healthy donors. Trimming took 1 base from V and 2 from J, leaving 11 bases between them. Germline assignment: CDR1 LGHNA and CDR2 YSLEER. CDR3 size: 16 residues. Both 60 Vbeta primers and 13 Jbeta primers went into the PCR. Some clones are missing from TCRdb's copy, which holds only in-frame ones; the method was immunoSEQ multiplex PCR. Of over 150,000 clones detected, less than 85% appear once; the ten largest clones hold more than 4%. Findings and limits, study-wide: TCR beta sequences numbering some 17,000 were associated with HLA alleles at 0.05 false discovery rate in a later analysis.

This TCR came from a man in his late teens or twenties in good health and CMV-seronegative. Input material: PBMCs. This chain joins TRBV4-3 and TRBJ2-2, with a weak D call TRBD2 (5 bases). The CDR3 DNA reads TGCGCCAGCAGCCAAGCTTTTGAGGGAAACACCGGGGAGCTGTTTTTT. Encoded protein: CASSQAFEGNTGELFF.